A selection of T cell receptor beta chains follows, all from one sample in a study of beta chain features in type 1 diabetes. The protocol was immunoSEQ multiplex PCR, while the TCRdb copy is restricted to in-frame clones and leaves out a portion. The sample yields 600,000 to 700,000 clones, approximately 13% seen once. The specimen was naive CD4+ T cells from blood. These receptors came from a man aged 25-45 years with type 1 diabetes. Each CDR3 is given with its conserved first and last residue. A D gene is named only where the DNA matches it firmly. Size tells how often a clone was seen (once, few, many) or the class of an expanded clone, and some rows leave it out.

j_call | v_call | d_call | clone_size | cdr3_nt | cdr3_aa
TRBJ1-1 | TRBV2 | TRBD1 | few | TGTGCCAGCATTAGGGACAGTGAGGCTTTCTTT | CASIRDSEAFF
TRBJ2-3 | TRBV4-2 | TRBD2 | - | TGTGCCAGCAGACACGGGGGCCTAGCGGGAGATACGCAGTATTTT | CASRHGGLAGDTQYF
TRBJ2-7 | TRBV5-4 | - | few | TGTGCCAGCAGCAAGAACTACGAGCAGTACTTC | CASSKNYEQYF
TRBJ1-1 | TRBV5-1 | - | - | TGCGCCAGCAGTGAGGGGGTGTGGAACACTGAAGCTTTCTTT | CASSEGVWNTEAFF
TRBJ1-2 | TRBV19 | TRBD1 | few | TGTGCCAGTAGTATCATCGGGGAGGGGGCTACTGGCTACACCTTC | CASSIIGEGATGYTF
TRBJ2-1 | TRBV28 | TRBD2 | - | TGTGCCAGCAGTTCACCCTCGGGCCTAGCGGGGCGCAATGAGCAGTTCTTC | CASSSPSGLAGRNEQFF
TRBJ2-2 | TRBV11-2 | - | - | TGTGCCAGCAGCTTAGTCCAGTCCAACACCGGGGAGCTGTTTTTT | CASSLVQSNTGELFF
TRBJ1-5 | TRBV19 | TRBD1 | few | TGTGCCAGCCAAGGGGGCAGTAGTAGCAATCAGCCCCAGCATTTT | CASQGGSSSNQPQHF
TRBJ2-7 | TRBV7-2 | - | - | TGTGCCAGCAGCTTAAGAGGGAAGGGGACCGCCCTCAGTCAGCAGTACTTC | CASSLRGKGTALSQQYF
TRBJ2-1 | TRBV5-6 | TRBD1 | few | TGTGCCAGCACCCGCCCGGGACAGACTTACAATGAGCAGTTCTTC | CASTRPGQTYNEQFF
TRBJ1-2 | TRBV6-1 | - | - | TGTGCCAGCAGTCCCGGGAGGAGCTATGGCTACACCTTC | CASSPGRSYGYTF